This entry is about one T cell receptor beta chain. Trimming took 3 bases from V and 2 from J, leaving 11 bases between them. The CDR3 is 15 amino acids. Germline V gene sequence: CDR1 SGHTA, CDR2 FQGTGA. The data were obtained in a study of blood T cell repertoires in COVID-19. Whole-study context: COVID-19 samples from acute and convalescent phases originated in the United States, Italy and Spain.

TCRdb's copy holds only in-frame clones and misses some; the assay was immunoSEQ multiplex PCR. The profile shows around 280,000 clones, about 82% of them singletons. This sequence was found in a woman aged 50 to 60 with active or convalescent COVID-19. This sequence joins TRBV7-3 and TRBJ2-1; D might be TRBD1 (6 bases). Sequences were obtained from peripheral blood. This CDR3 reads CASSFPGTTYNEQFF. The CDR3 nucleotides read TGTGCCAGCAGCTTTCCCGGGACAACCTACAATGAGCAGTTCTTC.